This T cell receptor beta chain was profiled in a study of T-cell memory formation after mild COVID-19. TCRdb redid the calling of the 5' RACE reads with MiXCR, one entry per CDR3 protein. Of 350,000 to 450,000 distinct CDR3 sequences in the sample, around 18% were seen once. The CDR3 runs to 16 residues. With V trimmed by 2 bases and J by 8 bases, 3 bases remained unmatched. CDR1 is SGHTA and CDR2 is FQGNSA in the germline V gene. This clonotype was observed once. The chain has TRBV7-2 and TRBJ2-1, with TRBD2 matching 16 bases. The sequence was obtained from an adult woman who had mild COVID-19 (a few samples of this study predate the infection). Cell type and time point are not known. Sequencing was carried out using PBMCs or a T cell subset sorted from them (not recorded which). The CDR3 here is CASSLLGTSGRDEQFF. DNA for the CDR3: TGTGCCAGCAGCTTATTAGGGACTAGCGGGAGGGATGAGCAGTTCTTC.